The T cell receptor beta chain under discussion was sequenced for a study of regulatory T cells in long-lasting Graves disease. Per germline, CDR1 SGDLS and CDR2 YYNGEE. The CDR3 contains 13 residues. Trimming stripped 4 bases from V and 7 bases from J, with 14 bases between. Relying on iRepertoire HTBI primers and Arm-PCR of CDR3 regions, the team built TCR beta libraries. TCRdb reprocessed the multiplex PCR reads via MiXCR and lists one record per CDR3 protein. The sample records 450,000 to 700,000 distinct CDR3 sequences, approximately 13% being singletons. The time point: newly diagnosed GD, antithyroid drugs for less than 3 months. Making the TCR library involved RNA that had been extracted from PBMCs. This sample also belongs to another study, concerning T cells in Graves' hyperthyroidism and ophthalmopathy. Per that study: The TCR CDR3 first-round RT-PCR relied on the HTBI primer set.

The receptor's source is a man aged 25 to 40 with Graves disease. The genes are TRBV9 and TRBJ2-5, with D tentatively TRBD1 (6 bases). The source material was peripheral blood mononuclear cells (PBMCs), sampled at new diagnosis, from a patient treated with antithyroid drugs. The CDR3 coding sequence is TGTGCCAGCAGCCCCAGGACAGTAGTGACCCAGTACTTC. It encodes CASSPRTVVTQYF.